This entry features one T cell receptor beta chain sequence. Its antigen is still unknown. The PCR ran on 60 Vbeta and 13 Jbeta primers. The repertoire was sequenced with immunoSEQ multiplex PCR; TCRdb's copy has only in-frame clones and lacks some. The sample lists 85,000 to 100,000 clones, 60% to 85% occurring once. These data are taken from a study of cytomegalovirus exposure and HLA in healthy donors. Study conclusions and caveats: Clonal expansion was found to be greater in HLA-associated TCR beta chains than in equally common others in a later analysis. A later analysis linked a missense DCLRE1C variant to TCR beta V- and J-gene trimming. HLA restriction was apparent for most CMV-associated TCR beta chains in a later analysis.

J gave up 3 bases and V 4 bases, and 8 bases lay outside the gene matches. The CDR3 has 17 residues. CDR1 is KGHSH, CDR2 LQKENI, per germline. The V and J genes are TRBV18 and TRBJ2-3; TRBD2 matches at 12 bases. The TCR sequence derives from a man aged 50 to 59 in good health and CMV-seropositive. Sequenced: PBMCs. CDR3 region: CASSLRASGGATDTQYF. CDR3 nucleotides: TGTGCCAGCTCACTCCGGGCTAGCGGGGGGGCTACAGATACGCAGTATTTT.